Described below is a single T cell receptor beta chain sequence and its context. The data are from a study of control samples from healthy donors and cancer patients. Here immunoSEQ multiplex PCR was the method, and the copy in TCRdb shows in-frame clones only, minus some. Here the sample spans 65,000 to 85,000 clones, more than 75% being singletons. The CDR3 totals 15 residues. Germline CDR1 KGHSH, CDR2 LQKENI. V was clipped by 2 bases and J by 9 bases; unmatched bases: 7. Specimen: PBMCs. This receptor was taken from a woman in her forties or fifties with head and neck cancer. The V and J genes are TRBV18 and TRBJ1-6; 7 positions agree with TRBD1. The CDR3 is CASSPTGEKGSPLHF. The CDR3 nucleotides read TGTGCCAGCTCACCAACAGGGGAAAAGGGTTCACCCCTCCACTTT.